This T cell receptor beta chain was obtained from a study of blood T cell repertoires in COVID-19. The overall study: Spain, Italy and the United States supplied samples that represented acute and convalescent COVID-19.

Original methodology: It was from reference gene primer amplification that nucleated cell counts were estimated. The data were produced by immunoSEQ multiplex PCR, yet TCRdb's version contains in-frame clones alone and is incomplete. V, J and clone size are those of that table, while D and trimming were read from the DNA. This sample has approximately 77,000 clones; 65% to 90% occur once, and the top ten carry 8% to 10%. V was clipped by 5 bases and J by 5 bases, with 9 bases between them. Germline-derived CDR1 and CDR2 are SEHNR and FQNEAQ (reference sequence). The CDR3 is 12 amino acids. The Seattle patients, enrolled during active infection, were followed longitudinally.

The V call is TRBV7-9, the J call TRBJ2-5; D gene unclear. Sequenced: peripheral blood. This TCR came from a middle-aged man with COVID-19, enrolled during active disease. CDR3 loop: CASSPFRETQYF. The CDR3 DNA is TGTGCCAGCAGCCCCTTCCGGGAGACCCAGTACTTC.